This T cell receptor (beta chain) was profiled in a study of T-cell reconstitution after alpha-beta-depleted transplantation in children (dated by TCRdb to the mid-2010s). As for the study more broadly: The study quantitatively tracked T-cell immune reconstitution after TCRalphabeta/CD19-depleted allogeneic hematopoietic cell transplantation in children using TCR repertoire profiling.

The receptor library was made with PCR. The instrument given in TCRdb is Illumina HiSeq 2500. To normalize quantification of the TCRbeta repertoire, the TCR libraries were built with molecular barcoding that relied on unique molecular identifiers. TCRdb reran the public reads through fastp at Q25 and MiXCR, keeping productive beta chains. Each CDR3 protein appears once, grouped with its most common genes and DNA. This sample is represented by 150,000 to 250,000 distinct CDR3 sequences; less than 15% of them were singletons. Under 15% of the sample rests with the top ten. This clonotype was seen ten or more times. Its antigen has not been determined. No base quality information exists; no much larger clone differs at one position. In the germline V gene, CDR1 corresponds to MGHRA and CDR2 to YSYEKL. The trim is 3 bases for V and 7 bases for J, with a gap of 9 bases between the germline ends. The CDR3 contains 13 residues, cysteine and phenylalanine counted. The sequence is cut down to CDR3 DNA, 39 bases in frame from base 1.

The chain is encoded by TRBV4-1 joined to TRBJ2-2; the D call is possibly TRBD1 or TRBD2, each sharing 5 bases. The sequencing here drew on PBMCs from the stem cell graft donor, taken from the stem cell graft. This clonotype was sampled from a human donor who donated a stem cell graft to a child with acute lymphoblastic leukemia. The nucleotide sequence is TGCGCCAGCAGCCAGAGGGGCCTCGGGGAGCTGTTTTTT. The translation is CASSQRGLGELFF.